Sequencing of this T cell receptor (beta chain) was carried out in a study of T cell clones after liver transplantation. Whole-study context: Liver transplant recipients had immunosuppression withdrawal attempted within 2 years. Findings of the study overall: Rather than being deleted, graft donor-reactive T cells may have moved into the graft. Low donor cell numbers restricted donor-reactive repertoire measurement in a couple of subjects.

This clone was seen more than once but under ten times. Its antigen is not identified. Germline V gives CDR1 SGHTS, CDR2 YDEGEE. Between the trimmed V and J ends, which lost 4 bases and 4 bases, there was a span of 9 bases. CDR3 length: 13 amino acids. Sequencing was performed with immunoSEQ multiplex PCR; in TCRdb, only in-frame clones are kept and a portion is missing. The top ten clones hold roughly 24% of a sample with over 8,500 clones, around 71% of them seen once. The chain carries TRBV5-8 and TRBJ2-1, with D perhaps TRBD1 (6 bases). The sample consisted of CD4+ T cells from blood, taken around 31 months after liver transplant. The TCR originated in a human patient who received a liver transplant. Some T cells may be provided by the graft donor. The CDR3 bases are TGTGCCAGCAGCCCCAGGGGTTACAATGAGCAGTTCTTC. It specifies CASSPRGYNEQFF.